This TCR beta chain was sequenced during a study of T cell repertoires in aging, cancer and after chemotherapy. Whole-study results and caveats: Untreated cancer patients had significantly lower blood TCR diversity than age-matched healthy donors.

TCR beta rearrangements were amplified from peripheral blood genomic DNA. TRB rearrangements spanning V, D and J were amplified using mixed TRB-A/B primers. TCRdb used MiXCR to reprocess the multiplex PCR reads, holding one entry per CDR3 protein. Counted here are about 2,900 distinct CDR3 sequences, around 27% occurring once; the ten biggest clones make up roughly three fifths. Germline-derived CDR1 and CDR2 are KGHDR and SFDVKD. CDR3 size: 15 residues. The V end lost 4 bases, the J end lost 7 bases, and 18 bases lay between the germline ends. For this clonotype: What it recognizes is unknown.

Sequenced: blood. The sequence was obtained from a human donor with a solid tumor. The chain recombines TRBV24-1 with TRBJ1-2, with D hard to call. Here the CDR3 reads CATSDDADLPGGYTF. CDR3 DNA sequence: TGTGCCACCAGTGACGATGCCGACCTTCCTGGTGGCTACACCTTC.